A single sample gave rise to the 3 T cell receptor beta chains below, sequenced in a study of control samples from healthy donors and cancer patients. Profiled with immunoSEQ multiplex PCR; TCRdb holds only in-frame clones, not every one. The top ten clones hold 0.68% of a sample with some 160,000 clones, about 90% of them seen once. The source material was blood. All receptors derive from a woman in her 30s in good health.

The chain joins TRBV2 to TRBJ2-7, with D perhaps matching TRBD1 (5 bases). Per germline, CDR1 SNHLY and CDR2 FYNNEI. The ends were cut back, 1 base at V and 0 bases at J, with 10 bases in the middle. There are 15 residues in the CDR3. Here the CDR3 reads CASSEGQFLSYEQYF. The CDR3 DNA reads as TGTGCCAGCAGTGAAGGACAGTTCCTCTCCTACGAGCAGTACTTC.

V usage is TRBV14 and J usage is TRBJ1-1, with a possible D match to TRBD1 (5 bases). CDR1 is SGHDN, CDR2 FVKESK, per germline. Trimming shortened V by 1 base and J by 8 bases, and 11 bases separated the two germline ends. CDR3 size: 13 residues. CDR3 coding DNA: TGTGCCAGCAGCCAAGCCAGGGCGGGGGAAGCTTTCTTT. Translation: CASSQARAGEAFF.

The table lists this clone with a count of one. The chain has TRBV21-1 and TRBJ1-2; the table's D call, TRBD1, has no DNA check behind it. TRBV21-1 is reported as a pseudogene. This CDR3 is 12 amino acids long. The CDR3: CATTGTRDGYTF. CDR3 nucleotides: TGTGCCACCACCGGCACCAGGGATGGCTACACCTTC.